These T cell receptor beta chains were read from a single sample in a study of lymphopenia after photon versus proton radiotherapy. Sequencing used immunoSEQ multiplex PCR; TCRdb keeps in-frame clones, though not all of them. Of around 62,000 clones in the sample, approximately 84% are singletons; the top ten hold 2.1%. Source: peripheral blood, taken from a patient treated with proton-based radiotherapy. The receptor set was obtained from a man aged 55 to 70 with pancreatic cancer. The CDR3 runs from the conserved cysteine through the conserved F or W. The order of the fields is clone size, V gene, D gene, J gene, CDR3 DNA, CDR3 protein. The D gene is left open where the match is weak. Some rows mark clone size as missing; the rest say once, few, many or name a class of expanded clone.

size: -; V: TRBV4-2; D: TRBD1; J: TRBJ1-5; DNA: TGTGCCAGCAGCCAAGCAGGGGGGGATCAGCCCCAGCATTTT; CDR3: CASSQAGGDQPQHF
size: -; V: TRBV15; D: -; J: TRBJ1-4; DNA: TGTGCCACCAGCAGAGATAAGGGACCAAAAGAAAAACTGTTTTTT; CDR3: CATSRDKGPKEKLFF
size: -; V: TRBV9; D: TRBD1; J: TRBJ2-1; DNA: TGTGCCAGCAGCGTAGGGAGACAGGGGAATGAGCAGTTCTTC; CDR3: CASSVGRQGNEQFF
size: -; V: TRBV2; D: -; J: TRBJ2-5; DNA: TGTGCCAGCAGTGAGACGGGAGTGCCCCAAGAGACCCAGTACTTC; CDR3: CASSETGVPQETQYF
size: -; V: TRBV14; D: -; J: TRBJ1-3; DNA: TGTGCCAGCAGCCAAGTTTTTGGTACTTTCTATTTT; CDR3: CASSQVFGTFYF
size: -; V: TRBV19; D: -; J: TRBJ1-1; DNA: TGTGCCAGTAGTATAAGTAACGCTGAAGCTTTCTTT; CDR3: CASSISNAEAFF
size: -; V: TRBV5-1; D: TRBD1; J: TRBJ2-3; DNA: TGCGCCAGCGGACAGGGATTTGCAGATACGCAGTATTTT; CDR3: CASGQGFADTQYF
size: once; V: TRBV19; D: -; J: TRBJ1-6; DNA: TGTGCCAGTAGTGTCGGCAGCGACTTTTATTCACCCCTCCACTTT; CDR3: CASSVGSDFYSPLHF
size: -; V: TRBV18; D: TRBD2; J: TRBJ2-2; DNA: TGTGCCAGCTCACCATCAACAACGACTAGCGGGAGGCCCCTGGGAACCGGGGAGCTGTTTTTT; CDR3: CASSPSTTTSGRPLGTGELFF
size: -; V: TRBV6-1; D: TRBD1; J: TRBJ2-7; DNA: TGTGCCAGCAGGGACAGGCTCTCCTACGAGCAGTACTTC; CDR3: CASRDRLSYEQYF
size: -; V: TRBV9; D: -; J: TRBJ2-1; DNA: TGTGCCAGCAGCCCGTATGTAGCTACCTACAATGAGCAGTTCTTC; CDR3: CASSPYVATYNEQFF
size: -; V: TRBV19; D: -; J: TRBJ2-5; DNA: TGTGCCAGTAGCAGGTCCGCGCGGCAAGAGACCCAGTACTTC; CDR3: CASSRSARQETQYF
size: -; V: TRBV5-6; D: -; J: TRBJ1-1; DNA: TGTGCCAGCAGCTTGGAAGGCAGATACACTGAAGCTTTCTTT; CDR3: CASSLEGRYTEAFF
size: -; V: TRBV28; D: -; J: TRBJ1-4; DNA: TGTGCCAGCAGTTTAGCGGGGGATAACGAAAAACTGTTTTTT; CDR3: CASSLAGDNEKLFF
size: -; V: TRBV11-3; D: TRBD1; J: TRBJ2-7; DNA: TGTGCCAGCAGCTCCAGACAGGGGTTGGGCGAGCAGTACTTC; CDR3: CASSSRQGLGEQYF
size: -; V: TRBV27; D: TRBD1; J: TRBJ1-5; DNA: TGTGCCAGCAGTGGGACAGGGGTTTTTTGGGCCCAGCATTTT; CDR3: CASSGTGVFWAQHF
size: -; V: TRBV5-1; D: TRBD2; J: TRBJ2-1; DNA: TGCGCCAGCAGCTTCAGCGGGGGCTCCTACAATGAGCAGTTCTTC; CDR3: CASSFSGGSYNEQFF
size: -; V: TRBV5-6; D: -; J: TRBJ2-7; DNA: TGTGCCAGCAGCTCCCGGGACTTCTACAGCTACGAGCAGTACTTC; CDR3: CASSSRDFYSYEQYF
size: few; V: TRBV7-5; D: -; J: TRBJ2-2; DNA: TGTGCCAGAAGCTTAGCTACTAGCGCGAACACCGGGGAGCTGTTTTTT; CDR3: CARSLATSANTGELFF
size: -; V: TRBV19; D: -; J: TRBJ1-1; DNA: TGTGCCAGTAGTAAGCAACAGGGAGTGCGGACTGAAGCTTTCTTT; CDR3: CASSKQQGVRTEAFF
size: -; V: TRBV7-2; D: -; J: TRBJ2-3; DNA: TGTGCCAGCAGCCAGGGGGGCGGGAGTCGTGCGCAGTATTTT; CDR3: CASSQGGGSRAQYF
size: -; V: TRBV29-1; D: -; J: TRBJ1-1; DNA: TGCAGCGTTGTGGCAGGGATGAACACTGAAGCTTTCTTT; CDR3: CSVVAGMNTEAFF
size: -; V: TRBV2; D: -; J: TRBJ2-7; DNA: TGTGCCAGCAGTGAAGCTCAAGCCTACGAGCAGTACTTC; CDR3: CASSEAQAYEQYF
size: -; V: TRBV19; D: -; J: TRBJ1-1; DNA: TGTGCCAGTAGTTCTAAGGGGGACACTGAAGCTTTCTTT; CDR3: CASSSKGDTEAFF
size: few; V: TRBV2; D: -; J: TRBJ1-1; DNA: TGTGCCAGCAGTGAAGAGTTCATGAACACTGAAGCTTTCTTT; CDR3: CASSEEFMNTEAFF
size: once; V: TRBV5-1; D: -; J: TRBJ2-1; DNA: TGCGCCAGCAGCGCGATCCGGGAGAATGAGCAGTTCTTC; CDR3: CASSAIRENEQFF
size: once; V: TRBV28; D: TRBD1; J: TRBJ1-2; DNA: TGTGCCAGCAGTTCCGGGAGGGACAGCCTACATGGCTATGGCTACACCTTC; CDR3: CASSSGRDSLHGYGYTF
size: -; V: TRBV7-9; D: -; J: TRBJ1-4; DNA: TGTGCCAGCAGCTTAGTCGCAGCTACAACTAATGAAAAACTGTTTTTT; CDR3: CASSLVAATTNEKLFF
size: -; V: TRBV15; D: -; J: TRBJ1-3; DNA: TGTGCCACCAGCAGAGACGTCGAAGGAAACACCATATATTTT; CDR3: CATSRDVEGNTIYF
size: -; V: TRBV6-5; D: -; J: TRBJ2-5; DNA: TGTGCCAGCAGCCATAGGGGTGAGACCCAGTACTTC; CDR3: CASSHRGETQYF
size: -; V: TRBV7-3; D: TRBD2; J: TRBJ2-3; DNA: TGTGCCAGCAGCTTAACACTAGCGGGAGTAGATACGCAGTATTTT; CDR3: CASSLTLAGVDTQYF
size: -; V: TRBV7-2; D: TRBD2; J: TRBJ2-6; DNA: TGTGCCAGCAGCACACGCGGACTAGCGGGAGTTGGGGCCAACGTCCTGACTTTC; CDR3: CASSTRGLAGVGANVLTF
size: -; V: TRBV7-9; D: TRBD2; J: TRBJ2-1; DNA: TGTGCCACCTTCGGGGGGTTCAATGAGCAGTTCTTC; CDR3: CATFGGFNEQFF
size: -; V: TRBV11-2; D: -; J: TRBJ2-7; DNA: TGTGCCAGCAGCTTAGCACAAGGGTTCTCCTACGAGCAGTACTTC; CDR3: CASSLAQGFSYEQYF
size: few; V: TRBV25-1; D: TRBD2; J: TRBJ2-7; DNA: TGTGCCAGCAGTGTGGCGGGGGTAAGCGGGCAGTACTTC; CDR3: CASSVAGVSGQYF
size: -; V: TRBV28; D: -; J: TRBJ1-5; DNA: TGTGCCAGCAGTTTTCTGAGCAATCAGCCCCAGCATTTT; CDR3: CASSFLSNQPQHF
size: -; V: TRBV5-5; D: -; J: TRBJ2-3; DNA: TGTGCCAGCAGACCTTCCTGGGGGCGTAGCACAGATACGCAGTATTTT; CDR3: CASRPSWGRSTDTQYF
size: once; V: TRBV7-2; D: -; J: TRBJ2-1; DNA: TGTGCCAGCAGCTTTCCGGGGATACATGAGCAGTTCTTC; CDR3: CASSFPGIHEQFF
size: -; V: TRBV28; D: -; J: TRBJ2-7; DNA: TGTGCCAGCAGTTTGATTGGGGTAAACCCCTACGAGCAGTACTTC; CDR3: CASSLIGVNPYEQYF
size: -; V: TRBV18; D: -; J: TRBJ2-7; DNA: TGTGCCAGCTCACCACCCGGGGTCGGCGAGCAGTACTTC; CDR3: CASSPPGVGEQYF
size: -; V: TRBV15; D: -; J: TRBJ1-5; DNA: TGTGCCACCAGCAGAGATAACGCCCACAGTCAGCCCCAGCATTTT; CDR3: CATSRDNAHSQPQHF
size: -; V: TRBV28; D: TRBD2; J: TRBJ2-7; DNA: TGTGCCAGCAGGGGCATAGCGGGAGGCACCGACGAGCAGTACTTC; CDR3: CASRGIAGGTDEQYF
size: -; V: TRBV28; D: -; J: TRBJ2-3; DNA: TGTGCCAGCAGTTTTGGCGGGAGCACAGATACGCAGTATTTT; CDR3: CASSFGGSTDTQYF
size: -; V: TRBV9; D: -; J: TRBJ1-4; DNA: TGTGCCAGCAGCGTAGTCCCTAATGAAAAACTGTTTTTT; CDR3: CASSVVPNEKLFF
size: few; V: TRBV10-3; D: TRBD2; J: TRBJ2-3; DNA: TGTGCCATCAGTGAGGGATTTCTAGCGGGAGGGCAAATAAGGTTGCCAGATACGCAGTATTTT; CDR3: CAISEGFLAGGQIRLPDTQYF
size: -; V: TRBV5-4; D: -; J: TRBJ2-7; DNA: TGTGCCAGCAGCTTGGTAGGTGTCTACGAGCAGTACTTC; CDR3: CASSLVGVYEQYF
size: once; V: TRBV28; D: -; J: TRBJ2-3; DNA: TGTGCCAGCAGACGCCAGAGGGGCGGCGCACACACAGATACGCAGTATTTT; CDR3: CASRRQRGGAHTDTQYF
size: -; V: TRBV5-1; D: -; J: TRBJ1-4; DNA: TGCGCCAGCAGCTTCGGGGGAGAGTATGAAAAACTGTTTTTT; CDR3: CASSFGGEYEKLFF
size: once; V: TRBV25-1; D: -; J: TRBJ1-5; DNA: TGTGCCAGCAAAGGGGTGGGCAATCAGCCCCAGCATTTT; CDR3: CASKGVGNQPQHF
size: -; V: TRBV10-2; D: -; J: TRBJ1-1; DNA: TGCGCCAGCAGTGAAGGAGGGTACACTGAAGCTTTCTTT; CDR3: CASSEGGYTEAFF
size: -; V: TRBV29-1; D: TRBD2; J: TRBJ2-1; DNA: TGCAGCGTTCGTTACCGCCTAGCGGACAATGAGCAGTTCTTC; CDR3: CSVRYRLADNEQFF
size: -; V: TRBV29-1; D: TRBD2; J: TRBJ2-1; DNA: TGCAGCGCCCCTTCAACTAGCGGAACTTACAATGAGCAGTTCTTC; CDR3: CSAPSTSGTYNEQFF
size: -; V: TRBV29-1; D: TRBD2; J: TRBJ2-1; DNA: TGCAGCGTTTGGGCTAGCGGGCGATACAATGAGCAGTTCTTC; CDR3: CSVWASGRYNEQFF
size: few; V: TRBV4-1; D: -; J: TRBJ1-1; DNA: TGCGCCAGCAGCCAAGGGTCGGTCAAGCAAGCTTTCTTT; CDR3: CASSQGSVKQAFF